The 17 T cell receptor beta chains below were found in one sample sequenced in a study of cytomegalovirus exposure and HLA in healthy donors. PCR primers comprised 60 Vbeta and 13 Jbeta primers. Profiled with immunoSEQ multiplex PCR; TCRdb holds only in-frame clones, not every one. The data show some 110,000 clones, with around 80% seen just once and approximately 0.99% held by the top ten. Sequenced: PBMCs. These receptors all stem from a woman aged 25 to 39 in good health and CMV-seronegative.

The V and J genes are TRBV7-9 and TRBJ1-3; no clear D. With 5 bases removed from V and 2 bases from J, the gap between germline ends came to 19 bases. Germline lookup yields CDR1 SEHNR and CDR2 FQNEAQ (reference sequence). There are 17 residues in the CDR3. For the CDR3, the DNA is TGTGCCAGCAGCCTGACACCTCCTCAAGCTCCTGGAAACACCATATATTTT. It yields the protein CASSLTPPQAPGNTIYF.

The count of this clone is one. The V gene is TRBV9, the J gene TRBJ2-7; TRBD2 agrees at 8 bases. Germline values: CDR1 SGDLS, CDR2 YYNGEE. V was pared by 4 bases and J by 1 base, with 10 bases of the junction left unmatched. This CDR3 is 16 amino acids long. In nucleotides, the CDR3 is TGTGCCAGCAGCCCCCGACTCAGCGGGGGATCCTACGAGCAGTACTTC. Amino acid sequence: CASSPRLSGGSYEQYF.

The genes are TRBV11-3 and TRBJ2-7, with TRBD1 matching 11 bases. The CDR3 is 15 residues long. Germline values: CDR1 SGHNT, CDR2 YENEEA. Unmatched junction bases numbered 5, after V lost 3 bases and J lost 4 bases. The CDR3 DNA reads TGTGCCAGCAGCTTGCGCAGGGACAGGGGGTACGAGCAGTACTTC. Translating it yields CASSLRRDRGYEQYF.

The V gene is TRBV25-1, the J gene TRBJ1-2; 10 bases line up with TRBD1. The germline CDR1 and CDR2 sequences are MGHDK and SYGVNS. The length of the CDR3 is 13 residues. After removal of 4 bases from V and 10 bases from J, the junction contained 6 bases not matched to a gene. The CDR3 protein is CASSAGGTGVYTF. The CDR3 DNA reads TGTGCCAGCAGTGCCGGAGGGACAGGGGTCTACACCTTC.

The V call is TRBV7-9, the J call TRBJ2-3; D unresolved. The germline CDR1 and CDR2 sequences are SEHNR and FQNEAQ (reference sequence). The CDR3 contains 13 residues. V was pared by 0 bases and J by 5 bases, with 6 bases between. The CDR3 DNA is TGTGCCAGCAGCTTAGCGCCCGGAGATACGCAGTATTTT. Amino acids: CASSLAPGDTQYF.

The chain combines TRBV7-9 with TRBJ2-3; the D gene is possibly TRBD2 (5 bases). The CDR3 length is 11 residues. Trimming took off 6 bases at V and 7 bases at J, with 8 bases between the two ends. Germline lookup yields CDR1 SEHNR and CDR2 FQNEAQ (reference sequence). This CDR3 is CASSTGNTQYF. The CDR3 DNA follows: TGTGCCAGCAGTACGGGGAATACGCAGTATTTT.

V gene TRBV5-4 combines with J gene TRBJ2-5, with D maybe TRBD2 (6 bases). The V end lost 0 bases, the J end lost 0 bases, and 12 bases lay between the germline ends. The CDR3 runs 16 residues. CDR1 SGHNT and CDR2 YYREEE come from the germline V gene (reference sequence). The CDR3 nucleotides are TGTGCCAGCAGCTTGGATAGCGGCGGGTACCAAGAGACCCAGTACTTC. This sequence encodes CASSLDSGGYQETQYF.

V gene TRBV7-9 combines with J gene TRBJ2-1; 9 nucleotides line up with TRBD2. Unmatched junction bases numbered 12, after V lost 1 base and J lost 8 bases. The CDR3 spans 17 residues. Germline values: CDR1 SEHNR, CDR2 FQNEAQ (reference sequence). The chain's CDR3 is CASSLGAGGTFIDEQFF. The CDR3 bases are TGTGCCAGCAGCTTAGGAGCGGGAGGCACTTTTATCGATGAGCAGTTCTTC.

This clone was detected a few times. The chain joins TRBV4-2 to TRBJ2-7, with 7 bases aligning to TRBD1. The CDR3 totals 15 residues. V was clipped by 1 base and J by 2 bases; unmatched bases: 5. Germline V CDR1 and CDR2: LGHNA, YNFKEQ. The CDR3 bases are TGTGCCAGCAGCCAAGCCCGACAGGGAGCCTACGAGCAGTACTTC. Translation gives CASSQARQGAYEQYF.

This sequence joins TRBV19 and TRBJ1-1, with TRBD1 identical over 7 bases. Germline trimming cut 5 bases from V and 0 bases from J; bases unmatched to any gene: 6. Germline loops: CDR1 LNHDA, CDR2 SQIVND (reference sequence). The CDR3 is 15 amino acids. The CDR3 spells CASSHRGLLNTEAFF. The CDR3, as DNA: TGTGCCAGTAGTCACAGGGGCCTCCTGAACACTGAAGCTTTCTTT.

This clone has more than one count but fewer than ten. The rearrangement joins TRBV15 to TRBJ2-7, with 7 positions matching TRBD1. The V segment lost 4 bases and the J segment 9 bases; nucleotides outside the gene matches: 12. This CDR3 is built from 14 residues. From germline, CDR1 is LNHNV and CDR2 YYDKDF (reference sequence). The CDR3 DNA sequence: TGTGCCACCAGCACCGACAGGGACCGACTCGGGCAGTACTTC. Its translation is CATSTDRDRLGQYF.

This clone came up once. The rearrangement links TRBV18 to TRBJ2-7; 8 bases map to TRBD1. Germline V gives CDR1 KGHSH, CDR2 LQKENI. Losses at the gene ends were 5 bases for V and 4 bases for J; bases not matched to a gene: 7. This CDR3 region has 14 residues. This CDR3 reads CASSSPDRVYEQYF. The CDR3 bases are TGTGCCAGCTCATCCCCGGACAGGGTTTACGAGCAGTACTTC.

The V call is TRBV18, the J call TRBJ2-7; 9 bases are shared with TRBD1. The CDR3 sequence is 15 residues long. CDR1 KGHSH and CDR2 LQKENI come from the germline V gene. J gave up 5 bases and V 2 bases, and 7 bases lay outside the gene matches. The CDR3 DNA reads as TGTGCCAGCTCACCAGCCGGGACAGGGAGCAACGAGCAGTACTTC. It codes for CASSPAGTGSNEQYF.

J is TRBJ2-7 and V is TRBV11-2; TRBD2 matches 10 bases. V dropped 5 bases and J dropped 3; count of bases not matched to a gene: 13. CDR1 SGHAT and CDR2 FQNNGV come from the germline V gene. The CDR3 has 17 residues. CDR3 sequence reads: CASSPPGLAMGGYEQYF. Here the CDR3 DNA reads TGTGCCAGCAGCCCCCCGGGACTAGCGATGGGTGGCTACGAGCAGTACTTC. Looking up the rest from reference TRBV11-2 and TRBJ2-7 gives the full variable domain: EAGVAQSPRYKIIEKRQSVAFWCNPISGHATLYWYQQILGQGPKLLIQFQNNGVVDDSQLPKDRFSAERLKGVDSTLKIQPAKLEDSAVYLCASSPPGLAMGGYEQYFGPGTRLTVT.

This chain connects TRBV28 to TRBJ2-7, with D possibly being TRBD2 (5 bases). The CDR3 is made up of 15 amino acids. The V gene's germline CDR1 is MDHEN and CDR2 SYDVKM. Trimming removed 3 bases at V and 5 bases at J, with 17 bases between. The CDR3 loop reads CASSLGTTSFHEQYF. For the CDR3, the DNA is TGTGCCAGCAGTTTGGGTACAACTAGTTTCCACGAGCAGTACTTC.

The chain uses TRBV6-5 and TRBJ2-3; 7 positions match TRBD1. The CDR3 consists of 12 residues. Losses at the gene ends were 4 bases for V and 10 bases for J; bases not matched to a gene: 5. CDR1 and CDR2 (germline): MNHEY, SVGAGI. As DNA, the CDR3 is TGTGCCAGCAGTTCGGGACAGAGAGCGCAGTATTTT. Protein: CASSSGQRAQYF.

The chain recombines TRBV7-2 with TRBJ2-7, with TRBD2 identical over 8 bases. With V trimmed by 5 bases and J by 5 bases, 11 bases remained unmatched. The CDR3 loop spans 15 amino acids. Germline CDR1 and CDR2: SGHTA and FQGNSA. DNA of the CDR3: TGTGCCAGCAGCCCCAGCGATAGCGGGACCCACGAGCAGTACTTC. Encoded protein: CASSPSDSGTHEQYF.